The present T cell receptor beta chain was sequenced within a study of shared clonotypes between healthy human individuals. Participating donors were healthy, HIV-negative adults free of recent acute infections or vaccinations. The CD4+ fraction was divided into a CD45RA+ naive subset and a CD45RA-negative memory subset. Each replicate PCR on the sorted subsets used about 220 ng DNA (about 30,000 T cell genomes). Clones were sequenced by immunoSEQ multiplex PCR, and TCRdb holds only the in-frame ones, with some missing. The data contain some 2,400,000 clones, about 94% of them singletons. Notes on this clone: Its antigen is undetermined.

J lost 5 bases, V lost 2 bases, and 6 bases had no gene match. The length of the CDR3 is 15 residues. The germline V gene encodes CDR1 SGHRS and CDR2 YFSETQ. Broader study findings: It was the non-shared clonotypes that had lower generation probabilities than clonotypes shared by all four donors.

This TCR came from a man between 18 and 35 years old in good health. The V gene is TRBV5-1, the J gene TRBJ1-4, with 7 bases aligning to TRBD1. Input material: naive CD4+ T cells sorted from blood. Noted subset: CD45RA+ positively selected. CDR3 residues: CASSLVTGTNEKLFF. The CDR3 DNA sequence: TGCGCCAGCAGCTTAGTGACAGGGACCAATGAAAAACTGTTTTTT.